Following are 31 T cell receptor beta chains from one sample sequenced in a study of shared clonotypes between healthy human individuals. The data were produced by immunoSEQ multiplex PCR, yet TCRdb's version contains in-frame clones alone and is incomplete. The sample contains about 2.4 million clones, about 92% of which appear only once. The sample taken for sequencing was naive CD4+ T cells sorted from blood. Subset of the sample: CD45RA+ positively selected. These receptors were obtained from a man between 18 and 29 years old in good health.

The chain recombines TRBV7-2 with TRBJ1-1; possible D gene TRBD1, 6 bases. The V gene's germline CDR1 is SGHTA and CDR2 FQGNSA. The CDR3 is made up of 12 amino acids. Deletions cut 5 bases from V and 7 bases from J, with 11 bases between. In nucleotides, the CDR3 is TGTGCCAGCAGCGCTAACAGGGATGAAGCTTTCTTT. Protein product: CASSANRDEAFF.

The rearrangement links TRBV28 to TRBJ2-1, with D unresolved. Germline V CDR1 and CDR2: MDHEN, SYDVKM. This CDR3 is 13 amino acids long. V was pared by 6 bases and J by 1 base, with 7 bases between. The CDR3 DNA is TGTGCCAGCAGCCCCCGATCCTACAATGAGCAGTTCTTC. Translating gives CASSPRSYNEQFF.

DNA for the CDR3: TGTGCCAGCAGCTTGGGGACAGGGCCTTACTACGAGCAGTACTTC. Translated: CASSLGTGPYYEQYF. The chain is built from TRBV7-2 and TRBJ2-7, with 9 bases fitting TRBD1. Germline assignment: CDR1 SGHTA and CDR2 FQGNSA. This CDR3 has 15 amino acids. J gave up 3 bases and V 3 bases, and 6 bases lay outside the gene matches.

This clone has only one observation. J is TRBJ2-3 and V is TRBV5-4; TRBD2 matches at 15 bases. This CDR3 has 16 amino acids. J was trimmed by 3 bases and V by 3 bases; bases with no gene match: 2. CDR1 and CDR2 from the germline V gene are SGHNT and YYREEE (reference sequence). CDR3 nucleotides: TGTGCCAGCAGCTCGGGGACTAGCGGGAGGACAGATACGCAGTATTTT. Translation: CASSSGTSGRTDTQYF.

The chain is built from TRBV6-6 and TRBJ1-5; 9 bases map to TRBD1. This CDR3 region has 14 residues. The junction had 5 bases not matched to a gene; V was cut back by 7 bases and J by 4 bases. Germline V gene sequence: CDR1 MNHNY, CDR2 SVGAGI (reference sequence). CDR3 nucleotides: TGTGCCAGCACAATCGGGACAGGGAATCAGCCCCAGCATTTT. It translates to CASTIGTGNQPQHF.

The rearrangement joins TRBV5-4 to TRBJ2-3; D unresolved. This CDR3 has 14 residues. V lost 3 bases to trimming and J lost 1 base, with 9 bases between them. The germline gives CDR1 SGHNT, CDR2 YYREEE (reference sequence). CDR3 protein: CASSSADRTDTQYF. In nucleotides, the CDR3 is TGTGCCAGCAGCTCCGCCGATCGCACAGATACGCAGTATTTT.

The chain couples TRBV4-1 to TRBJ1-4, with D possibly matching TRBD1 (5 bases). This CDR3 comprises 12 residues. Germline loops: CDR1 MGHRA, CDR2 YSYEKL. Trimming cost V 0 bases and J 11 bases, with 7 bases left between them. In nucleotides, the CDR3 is TGCGCCAGCAGCCAAGATTGGGGCAAACTGTTTTTT. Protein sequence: CASSQDWGKLFF.

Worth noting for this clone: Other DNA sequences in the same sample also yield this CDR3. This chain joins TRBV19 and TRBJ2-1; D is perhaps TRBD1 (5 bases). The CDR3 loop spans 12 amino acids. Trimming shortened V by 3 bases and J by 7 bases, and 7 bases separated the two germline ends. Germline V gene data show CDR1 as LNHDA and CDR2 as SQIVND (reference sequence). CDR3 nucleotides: TGTGCCAGTAGTATCGCAGGGAATGAGCAGTTCTTC. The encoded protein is CASSIAGNEQFF.

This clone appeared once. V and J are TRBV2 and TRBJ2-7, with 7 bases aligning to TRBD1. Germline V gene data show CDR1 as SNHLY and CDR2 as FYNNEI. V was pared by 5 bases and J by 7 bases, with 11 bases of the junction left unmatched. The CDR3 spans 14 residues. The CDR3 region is CASSRDSSTKEQYF. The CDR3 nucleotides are TGTGCCAGCAGTCGGGACAGCTCTACGAAAGAGCAGTACTTC. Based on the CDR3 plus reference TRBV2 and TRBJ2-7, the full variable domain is EPEVTQTPSHQVTQMGQEVILRCVPISNHLYFYWYRQILGQKVEFLVSFYNNEISEKSEIFDDQFSVERPDGSNFTLKIRSTKLEDSAMYFCASSRDSSTKEQYFGPGTRLTVT.

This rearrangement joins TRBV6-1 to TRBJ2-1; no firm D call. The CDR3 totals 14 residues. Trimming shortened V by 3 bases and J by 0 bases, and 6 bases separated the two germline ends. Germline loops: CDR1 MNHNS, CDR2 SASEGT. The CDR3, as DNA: TGTGCCAGCAGTGACGGTCGCTCCTACAATGAGCAGTTCTTC. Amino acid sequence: CASSDGRSYNEQFF.

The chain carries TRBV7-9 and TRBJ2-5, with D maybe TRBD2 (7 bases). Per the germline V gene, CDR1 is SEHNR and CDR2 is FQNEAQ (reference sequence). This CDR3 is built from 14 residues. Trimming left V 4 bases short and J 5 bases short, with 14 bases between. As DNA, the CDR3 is TGTGCCAGCAGCTGGTTGGGAGGGGGGGAGACCCAGTACTTC. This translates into CASSWLGGGETQYF.

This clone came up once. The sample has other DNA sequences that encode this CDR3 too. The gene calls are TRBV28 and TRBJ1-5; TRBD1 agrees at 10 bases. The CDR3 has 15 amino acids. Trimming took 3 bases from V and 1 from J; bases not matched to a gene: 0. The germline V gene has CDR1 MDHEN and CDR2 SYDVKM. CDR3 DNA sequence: TGTGCCAGCAGTTTGGGACAGGGGAGCAATCAGCCCCAGCATTTT. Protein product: CASSLGQGSNQPQHF.

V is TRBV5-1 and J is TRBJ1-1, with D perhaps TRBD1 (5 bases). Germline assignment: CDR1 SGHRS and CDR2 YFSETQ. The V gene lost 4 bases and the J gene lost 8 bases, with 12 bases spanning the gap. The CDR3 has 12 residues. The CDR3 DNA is TGCGCCAGCAGCCTCGGACACAACGAAGCTTTCTTT. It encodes CASSLGHNEAFF.

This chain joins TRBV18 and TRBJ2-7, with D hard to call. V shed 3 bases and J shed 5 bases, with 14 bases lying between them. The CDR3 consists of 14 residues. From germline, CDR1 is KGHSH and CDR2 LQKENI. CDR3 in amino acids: CASSPDTVRNEQYF. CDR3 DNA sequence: TGTGCCAGCTCACCTGACACGGTGCGGAACGAGCAGTACTTC.

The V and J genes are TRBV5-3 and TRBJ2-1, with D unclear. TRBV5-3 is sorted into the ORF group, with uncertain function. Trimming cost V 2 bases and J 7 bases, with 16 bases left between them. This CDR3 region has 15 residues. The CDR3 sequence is CARSFRTVISNEQFF. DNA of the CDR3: TGTGCCAGAAGCTTTCGAACAGTTATCAGTAATGAGCAGTTCTTC.

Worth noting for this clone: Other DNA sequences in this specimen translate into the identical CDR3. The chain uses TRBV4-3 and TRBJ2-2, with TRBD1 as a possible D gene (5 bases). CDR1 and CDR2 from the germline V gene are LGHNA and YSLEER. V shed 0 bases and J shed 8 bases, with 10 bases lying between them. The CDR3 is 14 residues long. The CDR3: CASSQDKGRGELFF. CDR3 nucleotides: TGCGCCAGCAGCCAAGATAAGGGGCGGGGGGAGCTGTTTTTT.

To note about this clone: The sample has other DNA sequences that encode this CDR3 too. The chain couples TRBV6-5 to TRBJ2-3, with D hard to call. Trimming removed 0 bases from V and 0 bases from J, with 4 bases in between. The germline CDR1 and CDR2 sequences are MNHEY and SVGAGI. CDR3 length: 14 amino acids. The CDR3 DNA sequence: TGTGCCAGCAGTTACTCTGCTAGCACAGATACGCAGTATTTT. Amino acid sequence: CASSYSASTDTQYF.

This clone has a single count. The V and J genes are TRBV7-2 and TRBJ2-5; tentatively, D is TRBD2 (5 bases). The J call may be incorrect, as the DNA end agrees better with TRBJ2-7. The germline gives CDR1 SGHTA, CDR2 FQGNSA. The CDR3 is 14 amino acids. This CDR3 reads CASSFRGSSYEQYF. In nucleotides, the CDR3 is TGTGCCAGCAGCTTTAGAGGGAGCTCCTACGAGCAGTACTTC.

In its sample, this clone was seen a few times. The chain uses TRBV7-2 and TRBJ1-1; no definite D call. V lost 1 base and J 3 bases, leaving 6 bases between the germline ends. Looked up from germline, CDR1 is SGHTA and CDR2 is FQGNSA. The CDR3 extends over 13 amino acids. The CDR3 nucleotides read TGTGCCAGCAGCTTAGTAGGGTACACTGAAGCTTTCTTT. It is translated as CASSLVGYTEAFF. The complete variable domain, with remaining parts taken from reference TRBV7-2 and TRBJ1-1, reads GAGVSQSPSNKVTEKGKDVELRCDPISGHTALYWYRQSLGQGLEFLIYFQGNSAPDKSGLPSDRFSAERTGGSVSTLTIQRTQQEDSAVYLCASSLVGYTEAFFGQGTRLTVV.

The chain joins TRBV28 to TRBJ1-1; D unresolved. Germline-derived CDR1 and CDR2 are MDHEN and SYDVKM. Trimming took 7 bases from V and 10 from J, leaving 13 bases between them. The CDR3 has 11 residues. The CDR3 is CASTLPPPAFF. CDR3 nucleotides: TGTGCCAGCACCCTTCCTCCCCCAGCTTTCTTT. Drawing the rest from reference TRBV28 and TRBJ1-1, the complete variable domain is DVKVTQSSRYLVKRTGEKVFLECVQDMDHENMFWYRQDPGLGLRLIYFSYDVKMKEKGDIPEGYSVSREKKERFSLILESASTNQTSMYLCASTLPPPAFFGQGTRLTVV.

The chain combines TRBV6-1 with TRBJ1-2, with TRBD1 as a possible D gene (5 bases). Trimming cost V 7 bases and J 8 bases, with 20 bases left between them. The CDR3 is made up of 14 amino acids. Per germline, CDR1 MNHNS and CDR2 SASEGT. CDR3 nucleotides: TGTGCCAGCATCCCTATTGGGGGGACGGCCGGCTACACCTTC. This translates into CASIPIGGTAGYTF.

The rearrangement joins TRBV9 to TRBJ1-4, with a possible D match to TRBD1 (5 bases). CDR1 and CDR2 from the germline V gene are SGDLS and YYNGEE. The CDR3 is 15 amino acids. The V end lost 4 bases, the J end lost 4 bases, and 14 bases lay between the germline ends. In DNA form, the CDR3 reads TGTGCCAGCAGCTCCCGGGACGGTCTTAATGAAAAACTGTTTTTT. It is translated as CASSSRDGLNEKLFF.

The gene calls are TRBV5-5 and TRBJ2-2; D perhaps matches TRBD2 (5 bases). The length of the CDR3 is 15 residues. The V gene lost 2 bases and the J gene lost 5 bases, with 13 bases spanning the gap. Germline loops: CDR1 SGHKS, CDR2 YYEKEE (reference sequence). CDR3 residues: CASSFTVGSTGELFF. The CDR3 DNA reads TGTGCCAGCAGCTTTACCGTGGGGAGTACCGGGGAGCTGTTTTTT.

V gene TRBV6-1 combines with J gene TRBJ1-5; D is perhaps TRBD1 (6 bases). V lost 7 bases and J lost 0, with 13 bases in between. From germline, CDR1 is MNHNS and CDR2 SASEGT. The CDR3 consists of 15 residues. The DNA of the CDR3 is TGTGCCAGCACCGCGGGGGGCCTTAGCAATCAGCCCCAGCATTTT. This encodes CASTAGGLSNQPQHF.

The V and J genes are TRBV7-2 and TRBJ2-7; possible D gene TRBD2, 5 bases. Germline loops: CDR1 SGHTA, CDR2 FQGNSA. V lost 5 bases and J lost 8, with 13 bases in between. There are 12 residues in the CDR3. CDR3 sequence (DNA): TGTGCCAGCAGCCGGGATGCCTATAAGCAGTACTTC. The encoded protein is CASSRDAYKQYF.

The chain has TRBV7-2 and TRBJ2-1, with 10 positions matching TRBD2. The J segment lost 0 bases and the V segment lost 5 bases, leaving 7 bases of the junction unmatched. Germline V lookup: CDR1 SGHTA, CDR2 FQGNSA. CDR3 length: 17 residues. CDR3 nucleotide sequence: TGTGCCAGCAGCGAACGAGCGGGGGGGAGCTCCTACAATGAGCAGTTCTTC. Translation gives CASSERAGGSSYNEQFF. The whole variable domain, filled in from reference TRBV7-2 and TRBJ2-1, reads GAGVSQSPSNKVTEKGKDVELRCDPISGHTALYWYRQSLGQGLEFLIYFQGNSAPDKSGLPSDRFSAERTGGSVSTLTIQRTQQEDSAVYLCASSERAGGSSYNEQFFGPGTRLTVL.

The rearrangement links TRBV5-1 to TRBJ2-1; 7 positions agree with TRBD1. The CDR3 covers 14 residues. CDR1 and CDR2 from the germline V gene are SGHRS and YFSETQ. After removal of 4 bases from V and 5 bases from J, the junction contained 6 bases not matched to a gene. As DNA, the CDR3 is TGCGCCAGCAGCCTATACGGGACAGACAATGAGCAGTTCTTC. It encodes CASSLYGTDNEQFF.

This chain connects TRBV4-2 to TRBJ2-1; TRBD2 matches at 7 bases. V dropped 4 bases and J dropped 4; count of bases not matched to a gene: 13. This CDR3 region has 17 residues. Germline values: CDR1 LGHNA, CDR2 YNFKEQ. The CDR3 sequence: CASSLPLAETLYNEQFF. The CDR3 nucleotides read TGTGCCAGCAGCCTGCCGCTAGCGGAGACTCTTTACAATGAGCAGTTCTTC.

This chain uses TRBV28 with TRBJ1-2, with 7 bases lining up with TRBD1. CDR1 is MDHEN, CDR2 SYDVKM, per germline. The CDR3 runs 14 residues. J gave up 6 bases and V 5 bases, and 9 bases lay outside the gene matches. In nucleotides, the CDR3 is TGTGCCAGCAGTACACCGACAGGGTTTGATGGCTACACCTTC. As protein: CASSTPTGFDGYTF.

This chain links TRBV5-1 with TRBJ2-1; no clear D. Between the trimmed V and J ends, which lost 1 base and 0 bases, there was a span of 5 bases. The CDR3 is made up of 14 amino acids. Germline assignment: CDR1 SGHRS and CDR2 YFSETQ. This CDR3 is CASSLSISYNEQFF. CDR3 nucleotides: TGCGCCAGCAGCTTGTCAATCTCCTACAATGAGCAGTTCTTC.

CDR3 protein: CAWSQGWMTEAFF. CDR3 in DNA: TGTGCCTGGAGTCAAGGGTGGATGACTGAAGCTTTCTTT. This chain links TRBV30 with TRBJ1-1; no reliable D call. Germline CDR1 and CDR2: GTSNPN and SVGIG (reference sequence). Deletions cut 2 bases from V and 5 bases from J, with 12 bases between. CDR3 size: 13 residues.